This is a list of T cell receptor beta chains from one sample in a study of T cells after yellow fever vaccination. TCRdb re-called the 5' RACE reads through MiXCR, storing one row per CDR3 protein. The repertoire includes about 320,000 distinct CDR3 sequences, approximately 4% of them detected once, and around 19% sits in the top ten. The specimen comprised PBMCs, sampled 15 days after the yellow fever booster vaccination. These receptors were obtained from a man aged 18 to 35 who received the YFV17D yellow fever vaccine. Both conserved end residues are trimmed from each CDR3. The D gene is left open where the match is weak.

- | TRBJ2-7 | TRBV5-1 | ASSSWTGTYEQY
- | TRBJ1-1 | TRBV5-1 | ASSLAEGGLMAF
TRBD2 | TRBJ2-3 | TRBV6-5 | ASSHPGGADTQY
- | TRBJ2-7 | TRBV12-3/TRBV12-4 | ASSRASYEQY
- | TRBJ1-5 | TRBV9 | ASSGEATQPQH
TRBD2 | TRBJ2-5 | TRBV12-3/TRBV12-4 | ASSPGLAGVQY
TRBD1 | TRBJ1-2 | TRBV6-6 | ASSYILRGGAYGYT
- | TRBJ1-1 | TRBV6-5 | ASSQGSMAF
TRBD1 | TRBJ2-7 | TRBV7-3 | ASSFTGQGYEQY
TRBD1 | TRBJ2-5 | TRBV6-2/TRBV6-3 | ASSYLDREGQTQY
- | TRBJ1-4 | TRBV19 | ASSAGTREKLF
- | TRBJ1-6 | TRBV6-2/TRBV6-3 | ASSWRGGSPLH
- | TRBJ2-1 | TRBV12-3/TRBV12-4 | ASSFEGRVHNEQF
- | TRBJ2-5 | TRBV7-6 | ASSLESPFKETQY
- | TRBJ1-2 | TRBV2 | ASLGGLVYGYT
- | TRBJ2-1 | TRBV9 | ASSAVGGEQF
- | TRBJ2-3 | TRBV24-1 | ATRPAGTDTQY
TRBD2 | TRBJ2-1 | TRBV6-5 | ASSLAGGTNNEQF
TRBD1 | TRBJ1-5 | TRBV19 | ASKSGTGSSNQPQH
- | TRBJ2-1 | TRBV3-1 | ASSQGPPGIFEQF
- | TRBJ1-6 | TRBV10-3 | AISDRHREESPLH
- | TRBJ2-6 | TRBV21-1 | ASSKVPGQGLGHSGANVLT
TRBD1 | TRBJ1-5 | TRBV2 | ASSGTGGNQPQH
- | TRBJ1-2 | TRBV29-1 | SVGTLAYGYT
- | TRBJ2-1 | TRBV14 | ASSQVPGKWNEQF
- | TRBJ2-7 | TRBV9 | ASSALPGGLYEQY
TRBD1 | TRBJ1-1 | TRBV7-9 | ASSTRDRVMNAF
- | TRBJ1-3 | TRBV11-2 | ASSITGFSGNTIY
- | TRBJ1-1 | TRBV4-3 | ASSQVVIGGTEAF